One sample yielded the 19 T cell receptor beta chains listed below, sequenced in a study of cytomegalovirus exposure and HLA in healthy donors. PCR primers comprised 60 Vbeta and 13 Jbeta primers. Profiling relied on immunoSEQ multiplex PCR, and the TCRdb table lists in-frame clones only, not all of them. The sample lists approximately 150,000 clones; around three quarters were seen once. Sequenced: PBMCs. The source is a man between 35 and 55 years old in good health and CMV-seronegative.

The CDR3 protein is CASSVRLAGSYEQYF. CDR3 in DNA: TGTGCCAGCAGCGTACGACTAGCGGGCTCCTACGAGCAGTACTTC. The V gene is TRBV7-8, the J gene TRBJ2-7, with 10 bases matching TRBD2. Germline V gene data show CDR1 as SGHVS and CDR2 as FQNEAQ. This CDR3 is built from 15 residues. The ends lost 5 bases at V and 0 bases at J; junction bases unmatched: 4.

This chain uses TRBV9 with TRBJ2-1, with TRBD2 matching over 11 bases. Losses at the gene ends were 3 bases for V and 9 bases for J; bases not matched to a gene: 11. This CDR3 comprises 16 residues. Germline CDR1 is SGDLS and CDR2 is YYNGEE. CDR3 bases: TGTGCCAGCAGCGCTCGGGGTAGCGGGAGGGCCCGTGAGCAGTTCTTC. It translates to CASSARGSGRAREQFF.

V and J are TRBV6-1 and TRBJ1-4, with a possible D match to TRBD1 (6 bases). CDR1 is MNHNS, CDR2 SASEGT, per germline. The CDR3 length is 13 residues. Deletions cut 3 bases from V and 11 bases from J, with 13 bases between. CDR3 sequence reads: CASSEGQGLKLFF. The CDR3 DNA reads TGTGCCAGCAGTGAGGGGCAGGGGCTGAAACTGTTTTTT.

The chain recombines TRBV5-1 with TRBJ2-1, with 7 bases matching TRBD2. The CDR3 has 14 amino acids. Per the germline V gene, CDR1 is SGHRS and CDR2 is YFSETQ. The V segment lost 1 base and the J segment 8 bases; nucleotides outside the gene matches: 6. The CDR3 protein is CASSLMGGVDEQFF. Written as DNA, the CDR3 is TGCGCCAGCAGCTTGATGGGGGGGGTAGATGAGCAGTTCTTC.

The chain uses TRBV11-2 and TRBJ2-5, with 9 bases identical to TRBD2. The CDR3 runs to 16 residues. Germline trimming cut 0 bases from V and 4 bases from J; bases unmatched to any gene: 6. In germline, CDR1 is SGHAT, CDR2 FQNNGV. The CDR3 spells CASSLDRGLAAETQYF. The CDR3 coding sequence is TGTGCCAGCAGCTTAGATAGGGGACTAGCTGCAGAGACCCAGTACTTC.

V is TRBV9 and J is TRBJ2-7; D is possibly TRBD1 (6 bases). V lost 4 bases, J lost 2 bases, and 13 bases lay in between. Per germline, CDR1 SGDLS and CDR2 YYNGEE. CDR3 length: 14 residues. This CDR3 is CASSSRDNTYEQYF. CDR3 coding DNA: TGTGCCAGCAGCTCTCGGGACAACACCTACGAGCAGTACTTC.

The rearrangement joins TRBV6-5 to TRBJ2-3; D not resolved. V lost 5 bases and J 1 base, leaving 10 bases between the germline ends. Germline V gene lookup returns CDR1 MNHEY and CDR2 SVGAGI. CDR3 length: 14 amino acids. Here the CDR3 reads CASSAMSGTDTQYF. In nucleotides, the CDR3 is TGTGCCAGCAGTGCCATGTCGGGCACAGATACGCAGTATTTT.

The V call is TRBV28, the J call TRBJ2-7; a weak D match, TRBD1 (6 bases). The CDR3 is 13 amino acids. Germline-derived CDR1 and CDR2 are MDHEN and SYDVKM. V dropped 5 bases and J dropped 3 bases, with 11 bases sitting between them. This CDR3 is CASSPLGGYEQYF. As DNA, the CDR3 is TGTGCCAGCAGTCCTCTAGGGGGCTACGAGCAGTACTTC.

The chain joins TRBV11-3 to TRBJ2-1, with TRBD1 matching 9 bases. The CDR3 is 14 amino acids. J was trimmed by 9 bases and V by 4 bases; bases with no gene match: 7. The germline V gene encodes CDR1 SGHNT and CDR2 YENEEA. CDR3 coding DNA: TGTGCCAGCAGCTCCGGACAGGGGATAGGTGAGCAGTTCTTC. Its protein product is CASSSGQGIGEQFF.

This CDR3 is CASSSYAKGAWGGETQYF. CDR3 DNA: TGTGCCAGCAGCTCTTACGCTAAGGGGGCGTGGGGTGGAGAGACCCAGTACTTC. This chain links TRBV27 with TRBJ2-5; 7 positions agree with TRBD1. Germline V gene data show CDR1 as MNHEY and CDR2 as SMNVEV (reference sequence). The V gene end was trimmed by 6 bases and the J gene end by 4 bases; junction bases not matched to a gene: 20. The CDR3 contains 18 residues.

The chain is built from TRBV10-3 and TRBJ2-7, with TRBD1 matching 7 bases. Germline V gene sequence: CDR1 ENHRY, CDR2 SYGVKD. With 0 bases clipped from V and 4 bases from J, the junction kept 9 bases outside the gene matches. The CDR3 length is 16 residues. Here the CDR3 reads CAISESLTGRIYEQYF. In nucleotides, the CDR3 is TGTGCCATCAGTGAGTCGCTGACAGGGAGAATTTACGAGCAGTACTTC.

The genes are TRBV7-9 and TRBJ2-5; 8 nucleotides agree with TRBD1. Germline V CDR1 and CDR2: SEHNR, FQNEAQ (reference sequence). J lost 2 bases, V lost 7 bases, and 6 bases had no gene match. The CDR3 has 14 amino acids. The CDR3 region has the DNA TGTGCCAGCAACCCAACAGGGGGACAAGAGACCCAGTACTTC. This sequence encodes CASNPTGGQETQYF.

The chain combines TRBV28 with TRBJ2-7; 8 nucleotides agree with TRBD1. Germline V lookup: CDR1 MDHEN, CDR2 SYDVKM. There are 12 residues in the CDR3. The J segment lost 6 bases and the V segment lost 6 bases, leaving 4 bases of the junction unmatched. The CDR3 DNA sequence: TGTGCCAGCAGGCGGACAGGGAGCGAGCAGTACTTC. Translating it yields CASRRTGSEQYF. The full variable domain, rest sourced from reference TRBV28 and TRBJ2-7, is DVKVTQSSRYLVKRTGEKVFLECVQDMDHENMFWYRQDPGLGLRLIYFSYDVKMKEKGDIPEGYSVSREKKERFSLILESASTNQTSMYLCASRRTGSEQYFGPGTRLTVT.

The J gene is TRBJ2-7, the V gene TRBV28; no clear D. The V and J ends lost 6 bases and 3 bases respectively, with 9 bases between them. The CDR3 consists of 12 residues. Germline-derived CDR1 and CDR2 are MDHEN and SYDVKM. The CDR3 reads CASRPERYEQYF. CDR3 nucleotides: TGTGCCAGCAGACCGGAGCGCTACGAGCAGTACTTC.

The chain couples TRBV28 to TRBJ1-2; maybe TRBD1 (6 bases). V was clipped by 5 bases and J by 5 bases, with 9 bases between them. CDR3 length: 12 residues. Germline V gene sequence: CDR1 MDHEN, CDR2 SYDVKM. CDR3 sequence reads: CASSRTAYGYTF. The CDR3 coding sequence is TGTGCCAGCAGTCGGACAGCGTATGGCTACACCTTC.

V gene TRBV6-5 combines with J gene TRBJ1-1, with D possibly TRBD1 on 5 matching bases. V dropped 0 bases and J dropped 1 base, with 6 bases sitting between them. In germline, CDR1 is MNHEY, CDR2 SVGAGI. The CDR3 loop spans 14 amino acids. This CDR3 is CASSYSRANTEAFF. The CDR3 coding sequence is TGTGCCAGCAGTTACTCCAGGGCGAACACTGAAGCTTTCTTT.

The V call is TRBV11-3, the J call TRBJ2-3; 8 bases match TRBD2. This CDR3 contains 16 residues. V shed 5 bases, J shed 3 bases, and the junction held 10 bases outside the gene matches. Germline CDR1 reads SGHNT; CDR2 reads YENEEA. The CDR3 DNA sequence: TGTGCCAGCAGCAACCCCGTGGCTAGCGGGACAGATACGCAGTATTTT. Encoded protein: CASSNPVASGTDTQYF.

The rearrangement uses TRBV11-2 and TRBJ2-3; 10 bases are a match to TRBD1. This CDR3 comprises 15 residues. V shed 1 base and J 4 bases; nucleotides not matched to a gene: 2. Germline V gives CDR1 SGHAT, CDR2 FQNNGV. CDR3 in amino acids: CASSLGGQGADTQYF. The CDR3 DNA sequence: TGTGCCAGCAGCTTAGGAGGACAGGGGGCAGATACGCAGTATTTT.

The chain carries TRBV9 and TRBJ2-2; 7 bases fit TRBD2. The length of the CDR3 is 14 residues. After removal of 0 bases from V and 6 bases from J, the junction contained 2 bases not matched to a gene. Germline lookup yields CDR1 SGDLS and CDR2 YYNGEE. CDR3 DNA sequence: TGTGCCAGCAGCGTAGAGGCGGGAGCCGGGGAGCTGTTTTTT. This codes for CASSVEAGAGELFF.